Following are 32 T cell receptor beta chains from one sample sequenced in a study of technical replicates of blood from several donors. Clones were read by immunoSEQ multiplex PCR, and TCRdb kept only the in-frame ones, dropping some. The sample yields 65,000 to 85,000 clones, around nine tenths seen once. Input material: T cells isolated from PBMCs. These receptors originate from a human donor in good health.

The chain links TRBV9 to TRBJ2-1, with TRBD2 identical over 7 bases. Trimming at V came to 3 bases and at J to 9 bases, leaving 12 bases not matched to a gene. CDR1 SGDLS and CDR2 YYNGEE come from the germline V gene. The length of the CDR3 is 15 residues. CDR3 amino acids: CASSGSGRPHGEQFF. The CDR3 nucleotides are TGTGCCAGCAGCGGTAGCGGGCGGCCCCACGGTGAGCAGTTCTTC.

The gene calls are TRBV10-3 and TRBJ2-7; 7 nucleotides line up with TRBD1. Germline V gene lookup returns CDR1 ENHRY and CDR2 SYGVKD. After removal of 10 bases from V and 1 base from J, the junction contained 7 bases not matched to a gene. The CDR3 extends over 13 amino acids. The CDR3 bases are TGTGCCACCACCCGGGACAGTTCCTACGAGCAGTACTTC. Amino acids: CATTRDSSYEQYF.

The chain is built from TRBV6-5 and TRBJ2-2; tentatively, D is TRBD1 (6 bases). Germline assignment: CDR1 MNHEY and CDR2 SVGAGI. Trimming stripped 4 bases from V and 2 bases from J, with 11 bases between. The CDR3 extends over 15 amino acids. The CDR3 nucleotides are TGTGCCAGCAGTTTTGGGACACTCAACACCGGGGAGCTGTTTTTT. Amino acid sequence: CASSFGTLNTGELFF.

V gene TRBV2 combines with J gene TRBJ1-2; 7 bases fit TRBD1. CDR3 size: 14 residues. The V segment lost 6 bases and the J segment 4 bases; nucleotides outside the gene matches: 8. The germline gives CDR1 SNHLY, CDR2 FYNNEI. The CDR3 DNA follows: TGTGCCAGCAGCCGGGACAGAGACTTCTATGGCTACACCTTC. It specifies CASSRDRDFYGYTF. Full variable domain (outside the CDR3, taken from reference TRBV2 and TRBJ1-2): EPEVTQTPSHQVTQMGQEVILRCVPISNHLYFYWYRQILGQKVEFLVSFYNNEISEKSEIFDDQFSVERPDGSNFTLKIRSTKLEDSAMYFCASSRDRDFYGYTFGSGTRLTVV.

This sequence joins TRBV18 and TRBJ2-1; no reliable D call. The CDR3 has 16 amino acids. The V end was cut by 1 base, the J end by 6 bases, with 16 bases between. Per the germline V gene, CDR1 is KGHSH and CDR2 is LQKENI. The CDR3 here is CASSPQERHFFNEQFF. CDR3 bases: TGTGCCAGCTCACCACAAGAACGCCACTTCTTCAATGAGCAGTTCTTC.

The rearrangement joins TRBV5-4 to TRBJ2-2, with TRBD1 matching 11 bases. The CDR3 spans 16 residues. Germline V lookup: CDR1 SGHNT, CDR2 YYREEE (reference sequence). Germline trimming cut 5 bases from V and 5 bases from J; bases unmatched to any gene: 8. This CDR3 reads CASRKGQGDGTGELFF. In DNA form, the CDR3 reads TGTGCCAGCAGAAAGGGACAGGGGGATGGTACCGGGGAGCTGTTTTTT. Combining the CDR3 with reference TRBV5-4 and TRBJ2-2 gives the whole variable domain ETGVTQSPTHLIKTRGQQVTLRCSSQSGHNTVSWYQQALGQGPQFIFQYYREEENGRGNFPPRFSGLQFPNYSSELNVNALELDDSALYLCASRKGQGDGTGELFFGEGSRLTVL.

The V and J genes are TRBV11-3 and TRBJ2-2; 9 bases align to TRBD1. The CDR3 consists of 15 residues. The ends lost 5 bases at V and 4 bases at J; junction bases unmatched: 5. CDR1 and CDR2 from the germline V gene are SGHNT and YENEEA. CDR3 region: CASSPDRGSTGELFF. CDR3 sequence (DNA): TGTGCCAGCAGCCCGGACAGGGGAAGCACCGGGGAGCTGTTTTTT.

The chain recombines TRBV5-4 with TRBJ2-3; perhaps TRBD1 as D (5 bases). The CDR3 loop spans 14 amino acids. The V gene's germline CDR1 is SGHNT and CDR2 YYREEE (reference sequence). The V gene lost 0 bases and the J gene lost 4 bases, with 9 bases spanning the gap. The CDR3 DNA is TGTGCCAGCAGCTTGGCGCAGGGATCAGATACGCAGTATTTT. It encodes CASSLAQGSDTQYF.

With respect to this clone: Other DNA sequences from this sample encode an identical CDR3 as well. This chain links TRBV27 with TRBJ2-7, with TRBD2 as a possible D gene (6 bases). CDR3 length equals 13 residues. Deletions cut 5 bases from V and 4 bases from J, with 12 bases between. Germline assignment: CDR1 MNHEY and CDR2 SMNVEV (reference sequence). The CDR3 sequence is CASSLAGGYEQYF. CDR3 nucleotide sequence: TGTGCCAGCAGTCTGGCTGGGGGGTACGAGCAGTACTTC.

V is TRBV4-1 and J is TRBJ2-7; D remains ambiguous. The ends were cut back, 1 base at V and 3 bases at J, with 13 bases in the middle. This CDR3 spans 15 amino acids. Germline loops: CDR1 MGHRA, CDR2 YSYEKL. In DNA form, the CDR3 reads TGCGCCAGCAGCCAAGGGGCCACAACTCGCTACGAGCAGTACTTC. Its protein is CASSQGATTRYEQYF.

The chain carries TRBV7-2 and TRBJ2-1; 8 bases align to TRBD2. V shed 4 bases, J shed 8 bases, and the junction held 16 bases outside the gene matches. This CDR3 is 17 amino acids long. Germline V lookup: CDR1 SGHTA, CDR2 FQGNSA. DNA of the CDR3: TGTGCCAGCAGCTCTGTGCCTAGCGGGCTGGTTGAGGATGAGCAGTTCTTC. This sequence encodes CASSSVPSGLVEDEQFF.

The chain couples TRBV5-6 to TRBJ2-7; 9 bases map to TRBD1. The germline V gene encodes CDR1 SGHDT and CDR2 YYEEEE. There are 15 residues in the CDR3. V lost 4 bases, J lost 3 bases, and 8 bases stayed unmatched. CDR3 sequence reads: CASSPDRGPIYEQYF. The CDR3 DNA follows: TGTGCCAGCAGCCCGGACAGGGGCCCCATCTACGAGCAGTACTTC.

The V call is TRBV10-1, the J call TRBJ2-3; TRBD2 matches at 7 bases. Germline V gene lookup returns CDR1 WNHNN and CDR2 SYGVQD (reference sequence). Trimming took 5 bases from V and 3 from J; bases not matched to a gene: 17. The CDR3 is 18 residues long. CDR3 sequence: CASSRLVSGGSRTDTQYF. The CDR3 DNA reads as TGCGCCAGCAGTAGGTTAGTCTCCGGCGGGAGTAGGACAGATACGCAGTATTTT.

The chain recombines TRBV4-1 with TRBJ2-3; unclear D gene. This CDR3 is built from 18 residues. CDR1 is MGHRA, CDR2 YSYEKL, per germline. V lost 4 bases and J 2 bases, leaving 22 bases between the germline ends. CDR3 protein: CASSPRPRSRSATDTQYF. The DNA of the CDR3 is TGCGCCAGCAGCCCGCGCCCCCGATCCAGAAGCGCCACAGATACGCAGTATTTT.

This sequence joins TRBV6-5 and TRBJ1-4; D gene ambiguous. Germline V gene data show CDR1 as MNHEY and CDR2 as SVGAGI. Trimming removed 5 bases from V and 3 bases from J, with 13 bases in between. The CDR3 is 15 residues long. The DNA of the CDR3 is TGTGCCAGCAGTAACCTCTGGGCGTCTAATGAAAAACTGTTTTTT. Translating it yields CASSNLWASNEKLFF.

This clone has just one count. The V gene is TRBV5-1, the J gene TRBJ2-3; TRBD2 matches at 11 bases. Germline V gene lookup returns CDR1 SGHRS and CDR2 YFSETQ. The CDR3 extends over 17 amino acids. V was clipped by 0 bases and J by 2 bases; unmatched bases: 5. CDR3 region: CASSLVLAGDYTDTQYF. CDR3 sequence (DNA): TGCGCCAGCAGCTTGGTACTAGCGGGGGATTACACAGATACGCAGTATTTT.

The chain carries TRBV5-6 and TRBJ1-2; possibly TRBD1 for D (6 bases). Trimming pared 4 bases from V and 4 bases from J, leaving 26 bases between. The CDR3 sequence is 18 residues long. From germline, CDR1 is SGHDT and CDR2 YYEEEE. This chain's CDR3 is CASSILSRGYRNFYGYTF. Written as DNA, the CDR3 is TGTGCCAGCAGCATCCTAAGCAGGGGTTACCGGAATTTCTATGGCTACACCTTC.

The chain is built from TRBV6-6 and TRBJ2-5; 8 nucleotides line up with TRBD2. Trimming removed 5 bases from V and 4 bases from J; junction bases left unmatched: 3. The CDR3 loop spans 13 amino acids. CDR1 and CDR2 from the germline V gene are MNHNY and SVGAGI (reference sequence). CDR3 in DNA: TGTGCCAGCAGTGAGACTAGCGCAGAGACCCAGTACTTC. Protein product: CASSETSAETQYF.

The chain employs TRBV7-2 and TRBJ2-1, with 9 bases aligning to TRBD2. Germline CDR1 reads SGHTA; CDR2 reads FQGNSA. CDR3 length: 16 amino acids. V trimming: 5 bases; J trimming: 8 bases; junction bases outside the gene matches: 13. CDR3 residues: CASSHPERGADHEQFF. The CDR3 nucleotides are TGTGCCAGCAGCCACCCAGAGCGGGGGGCGGATCATGAGCAGTTCTTC.

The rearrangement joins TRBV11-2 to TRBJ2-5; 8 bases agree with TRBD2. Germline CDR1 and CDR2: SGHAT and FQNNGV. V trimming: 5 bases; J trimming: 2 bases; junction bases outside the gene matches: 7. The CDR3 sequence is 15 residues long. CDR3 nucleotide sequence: TGTGCCAGCAGCCTGCCCCCTAGCGGGCAAGAGACCCAGTACTTC. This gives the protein CASSLPPSGQETQYF.

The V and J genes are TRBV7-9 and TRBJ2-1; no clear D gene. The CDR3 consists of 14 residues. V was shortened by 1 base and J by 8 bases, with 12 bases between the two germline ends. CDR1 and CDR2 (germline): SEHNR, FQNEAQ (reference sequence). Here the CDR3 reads CASSLGSWPHEQFF. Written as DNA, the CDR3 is TGTGCCAGCAGCTTAGGTTCCTGGCCTCATGAGCAGTTCTTC.

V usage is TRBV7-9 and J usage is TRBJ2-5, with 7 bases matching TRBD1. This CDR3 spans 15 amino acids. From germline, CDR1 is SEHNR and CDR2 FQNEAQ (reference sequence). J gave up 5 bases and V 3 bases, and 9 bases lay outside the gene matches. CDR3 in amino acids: CASSLGDRRLETQYF. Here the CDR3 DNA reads TGTGCCAGCAGCTTGGGGGACAGACGTTTGGAGACCCAGTACTTC.

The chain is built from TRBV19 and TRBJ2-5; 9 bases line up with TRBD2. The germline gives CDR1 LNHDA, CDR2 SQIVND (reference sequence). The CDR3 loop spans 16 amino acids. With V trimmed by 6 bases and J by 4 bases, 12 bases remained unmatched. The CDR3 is CASSEREALLTETQYF. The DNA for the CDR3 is TGTGCCAGTAGCGAGCGGGAGGCTCTTCTAACAGAGACCCAGTACTTC.

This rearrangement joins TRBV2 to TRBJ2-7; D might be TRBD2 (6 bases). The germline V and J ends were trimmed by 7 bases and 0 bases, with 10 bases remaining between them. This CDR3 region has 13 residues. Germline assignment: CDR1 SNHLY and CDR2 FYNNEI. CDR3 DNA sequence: TGTGCCAGCAAGGGACTCACCTCCTACGAGCAGTACTTC. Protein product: CASKGLTSYEQYF.

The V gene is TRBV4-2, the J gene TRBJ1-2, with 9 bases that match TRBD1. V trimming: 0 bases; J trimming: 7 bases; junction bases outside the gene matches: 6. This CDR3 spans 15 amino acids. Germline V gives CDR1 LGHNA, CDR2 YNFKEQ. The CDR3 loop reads CASSQDGGGQGGYTF. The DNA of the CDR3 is TGTGCCAGCAGCCAAGATGGAGGGGGACAGGGTGGCTACACCTTC.

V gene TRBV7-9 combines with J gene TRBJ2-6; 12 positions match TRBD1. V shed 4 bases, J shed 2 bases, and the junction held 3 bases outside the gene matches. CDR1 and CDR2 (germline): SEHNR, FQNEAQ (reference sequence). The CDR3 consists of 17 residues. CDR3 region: CASSSGTGGAGANVLTF. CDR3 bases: TGTGCCAGCAGCTCAGGGACAGGGGGCGCTGGGGCCAACGTCCTGACTTTC.

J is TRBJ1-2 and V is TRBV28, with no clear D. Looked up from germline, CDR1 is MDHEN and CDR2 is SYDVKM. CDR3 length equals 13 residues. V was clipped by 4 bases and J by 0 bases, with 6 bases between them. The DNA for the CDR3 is TGTGCCAGCAGTTCGGGGTCTAACTATGGCTACACCTTC. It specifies CASSSGSNYGYTF.

As DNA, the CDR3 is TGTGCCAGCAGGACCGGGACAGCTAACTATGGCTACACCTTC. Residues: CASRTGTANYGYTF. The V gene is TRBV7-9, the J gene TRBJ1-2; 7 positions match TRBD1. In germline, CDR1 is SEHNR, CDR2 FQNEAQ (reference sequence). This CDR3 has 14 amino acids. With V trimmed by 6 bases and J by 0 bases, 4 bases remained unmatched.

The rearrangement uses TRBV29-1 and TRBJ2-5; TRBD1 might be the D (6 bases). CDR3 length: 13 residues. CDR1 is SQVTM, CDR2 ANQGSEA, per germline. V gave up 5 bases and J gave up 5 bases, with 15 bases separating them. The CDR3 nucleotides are TGCAGCGTTCAGGGGCGGATGTTTGAGACCCAGTACTTC. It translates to CSVQGRMFETQYF. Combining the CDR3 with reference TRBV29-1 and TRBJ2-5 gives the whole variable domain SAVISQKPSRDICQRGTSLTIQCQVDSQVTMMFWYRQQPGQSLTLIATANQGSEATYESGFVIDKFPISRPNLTFSTLTVSNMSPEDSSIYLCSVQGRMFETQYFGPGTRLLVL.

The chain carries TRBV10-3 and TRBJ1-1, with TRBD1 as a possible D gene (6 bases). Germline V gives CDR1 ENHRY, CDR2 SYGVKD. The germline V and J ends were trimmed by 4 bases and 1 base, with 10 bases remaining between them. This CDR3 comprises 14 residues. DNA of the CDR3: TGTGCCATCAGTGGTCAGGGGCCGAACACTGAAGCTTTCTTT. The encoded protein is CAISGQGPNTEAFF.

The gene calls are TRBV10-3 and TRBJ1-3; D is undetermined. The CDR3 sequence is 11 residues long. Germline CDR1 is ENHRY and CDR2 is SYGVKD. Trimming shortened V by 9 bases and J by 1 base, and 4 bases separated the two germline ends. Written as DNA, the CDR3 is TGTGCCATACGGTCTGGAAACACCATATATTTT. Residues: CAIRSGNTIYF.

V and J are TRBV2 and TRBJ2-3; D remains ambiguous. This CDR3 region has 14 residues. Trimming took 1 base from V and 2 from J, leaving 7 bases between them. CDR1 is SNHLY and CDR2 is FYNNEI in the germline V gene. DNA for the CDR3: TGTGCCAGCAGTGAAGTGGCTTCCACAGATACGCAGTATTTT. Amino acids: CASSEVASTDTQYF.